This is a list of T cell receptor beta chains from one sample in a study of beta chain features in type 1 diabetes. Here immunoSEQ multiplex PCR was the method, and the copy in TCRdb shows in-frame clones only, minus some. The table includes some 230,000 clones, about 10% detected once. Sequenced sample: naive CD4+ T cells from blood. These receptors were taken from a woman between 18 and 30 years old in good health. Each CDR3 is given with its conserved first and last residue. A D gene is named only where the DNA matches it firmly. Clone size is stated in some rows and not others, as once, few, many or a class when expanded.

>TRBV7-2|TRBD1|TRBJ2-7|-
TGTGCCAGCAGCTGGGACAGGAGTGCCTACGAGCAGTACTTC
CASSWDRSAYEQYF
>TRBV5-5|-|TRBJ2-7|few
TGTGCCAGCAGCTTGGTCCCGGGACTGACCTACGAGCAGTACTTC
CASSLVPGLTYEQYF
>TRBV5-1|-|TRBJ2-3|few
TGCGCCAGCAGCTTAGGATTCTTAACTAGCCAGGCAGATACGCAGTATTTT
CASSLGFLTSQADTQYF
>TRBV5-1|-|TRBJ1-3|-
TGCGCCAGCAGCGGAGGACGGAGCTCTGGAAACACCATATATTTT
CASSGGRSSGNTIYF
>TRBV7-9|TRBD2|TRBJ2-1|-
TGTGCTGGCGGGAGTGAGTCCTACAATGAGCAGTTCTTC
CAGGSESYNEQFF
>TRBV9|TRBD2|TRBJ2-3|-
TGTGCCAGCAGCGTACAAACCGGGACTAGCGGTCACGGGAGTTCAGATACGCAGTATTTT
CASSVQTGTSGHGSSDTQYF
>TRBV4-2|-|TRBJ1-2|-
TGTGCCAGCAGCCAAGATGGAGTCGAGAAGAACTATGGCTACACCTTC
CASSQDGVEKNYGYTF
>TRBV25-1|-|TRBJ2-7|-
TGTGCCACCAGAAATGCAGGGAAAGACTACGAGCAGTACTTC
CATRNAGKDYEQYF
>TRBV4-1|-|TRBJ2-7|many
TGCGCCAGCAGCCAAACCCAGGGGTCCTACGAGCAGTACTTC
CASSQTQGSYEQYF
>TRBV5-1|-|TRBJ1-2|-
TGCGCCAGCAGCTTGGAGGGGGTTTATGGCTACACCTTC
CASSLEGVYGYTF
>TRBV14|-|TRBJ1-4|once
TGTGCCAGCAGCCAAGAGGTTGGAGGGTATAATGAAAAACTGTTTTTT
CASSQEVGGYNEKLFF
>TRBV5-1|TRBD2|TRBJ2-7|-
TGCGCCAGCAGCTTAGGTACTAGCGGGAGAATCCCCTACGAGCAGTACTTC
CASSLGTSGRIPYEQYF
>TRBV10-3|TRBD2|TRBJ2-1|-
TGTGCCATCAGTGAAGCGGGAGGCCCCCCTGAGCAGTTCTTC
CAISEAGGPPEQFF
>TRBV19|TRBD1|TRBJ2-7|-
TGTGCCACAGAGGACAGGCGATCCTACGAGCAGTACTTC
CATEDRRSYEQYF
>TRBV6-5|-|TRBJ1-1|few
TGTGCCAGCAGTTCCGAGATTGGAGCTTTCTTT
CASSSEIGAFF
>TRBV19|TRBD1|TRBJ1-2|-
TGTGCCACCCGGGGACAGGGAGAATATGGCTACACCTTC
CATRGQGEYGYTF
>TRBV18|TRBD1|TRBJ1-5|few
TGTGCCAGCTCACCACTGCCTCTTGCCGGGACAGGGGTCAATCAGCCCCAGCATTTT
CASSPLPLAGTGVNQPQHF
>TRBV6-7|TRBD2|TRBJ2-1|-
TGTGCCAGCAGTAAAACTTGGACTAGCGGGAGTTTTTGGGAGCAGTTCTTC
CASSKTWTSGSFWEQFF
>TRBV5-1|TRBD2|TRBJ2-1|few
TGCGCCAGCAGCTCCCTCTTCGGTGCGGGGGGGCGTAATGAGCAGTTCTTC
CASSSLFGAGGRNEQFF
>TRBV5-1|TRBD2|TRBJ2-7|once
TGCGCCAGCAGCTCAAAAAGCGGGGGTACCTACGAGCAGTACTTC
CASSSKSGGTYEQYF
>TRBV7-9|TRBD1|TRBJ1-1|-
TGTGCCAGCAGCTTAGCGGGACAGGGAGGGTATGGGGCTTTCTTT
CASSLAGQGGYGAFF
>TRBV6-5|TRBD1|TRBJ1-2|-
TGTGCCAGCAGTTACTCCCCAGGGGGCCTCTATGGCTACACCTTC
CASSYSPGGLYGYTF
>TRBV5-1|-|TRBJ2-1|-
TGCGCCAGCAGCTTGGCTGGGCTTCCCGGCGATGAGCAGTTCTTC
CASSLAGLPGDEQFF
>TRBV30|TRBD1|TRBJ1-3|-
TGTGCCTGGAGTCCGGGACAGGGTCCTGGAAACACCATATATTTT
CAWSPGQGPGNTIYF
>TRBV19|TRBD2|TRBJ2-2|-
TGTGCCAGTAGTCAGCGGGGTCGACAAGCCGGGGAGCTGTTTTTT
CASSQRGRQAGELFF
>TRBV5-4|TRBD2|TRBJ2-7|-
TGTGCCAGCAGCCCACGGACTAGCGGCCCCTACGAGCAGTACTTC
CASSPRTSGPYEQYF
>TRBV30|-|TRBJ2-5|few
TGTGCCTGGAAGAGGATTGGCCGAGGGTATGCGACCCAGTACTTC
CAWKRIGRGYATQYF
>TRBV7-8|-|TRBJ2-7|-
TGTGCCAGCAGCTTAACAGGGTTTTACGAGCAGTACTTC
CASSLTGFYEQYF